The 20 T cell receptor beta chains reported below all come from one sample, sequenced in a study of blood T cells in healthy people across ages. Then a second PCR, running roughly 7 to 11 cycles, was carried out with a sample-barcoded 5' primer and a J-beta primer mix. TCRdb reprocessed the 5' RACE reads with MiXCR, giving one entry per CDR3 protein. The sample yields hundreds of thousands of distinct CDR3 sequences, about 54% seen once. Sequences were obtained from blood. The source is a man in his sixties in good health.

This clonotype has a handful of counts. This chain links TRBV2 with TRBJ2-7; D possibly corresponds to TRBD1 (5 bases). Trimming took 6 bases from V and 0 from J, leaving 9 bases between them. CDR1 is SNHLY and CDR2 is FYNNEI in the germline V gene. The CDR3 is 13 amino acids. The CDR3 region is CASRRQSSYEQYF. In nucleotides, the CDR3 is TGTGCCAGCAGGCGACAGAGCTCCTACGAGCAGTACTTC.

The genes are TRBV7-2 and TRBJ1-2; D is unclear. Germline V lookup: CDR1 SGHTA, CDR2 FQGNSA. The V and J ends lost 3 bases and 7 bases respectively, with 6 bases between them. The CDR3 runs 11 residues. The CDR3 region is CASSFAVGYTF. The CDR3 DNA is TGTGCCAGCAGCTTTGCAGTTGGCTACACCTTC.

The chain combines TRBV6-1 with TRBJ2-4, with D possibly being TRBD1 (5 bases). Germline-derived CDR1 and CDR2 are MNHNS and SASEGT. This CDR3 has 15 residues. The germline V and J ends were trimmed by 4 bases and 0 bases, with 10 bases remaining between them. The CDR3 is CASSASGSAKNIQYF. CDR3 in DNA: TGTGCCAGCAGTGCTTCAGGGTCAGCCAAAAACATTCAGTACTTC.

This clonotype has a handful of counts. The chain links TRBV10-3 to TRBJ2-7; a weak D match, TRBD1 (5 bases). Trimming left V 3 bases short and J 12 bases short, with 15 bases between. This CDR3 is built from 12 residues. Per germline, CDR1 ENHRY and CDR2 SYGVKD. The CDR3 coding sequence is TGTGCCATCAGTGAAGCCGCAGGGAACAGGTACTTC. Translating it yields CAISEAAGNRYF.

This clonotype was detected only a few times. J is TRBJ1-1 and V is TRBV27; 7 bases line up with TRBD1. CDR3 length equals 13 residues. Germline V lookup: CDR1 MNHEY, CDR2 SMNVEV (reference sequence). V lost 8 bases, J lost 6 bases, and 9 bases stayed unmatched. CDR3 residues: CASLDRARAEAFF. The CDR3, as DNA: TGTGCCAGCCTCGACAGGGCCCGAGCTGAAGCTTTCTTT.

The rearrangement joins TRBV18 to TRBJ1-2; 7 bases are shared with TRBD1. V lost 3 bases and J lost 7; bases outside the gene matches: 14. From germline, CDR1 is KGHSH and CDR2 LQKENI. The CDR3 is 16 residues long. The CDR3 region is CASSPFRDSDTGGYTF. CDR3 DNA: TGTGCCAGCTCACCGTTCCGGGACAGCGATACGGGTGGCTACACCTTC.

J is TRBJ2-7 and V is TRBV18; 8 nucleotides agree with TRBD1. From germline, CDR1 is KGHSH and CDR2 LQKENI. There are 15 residues in the CDR3. After removal of 6 bases from V and 2 bases from J, the junction contained 9 bases not matched to a gene. The CDR3 spells CASSYKDRGPYEQYF. CDR3 in DNA: TGTGCCAGCTCGTATAAAGACAGGGGACCCTACGAGCAGTACTTC.

This sequence joins TRBV20-1 and TRBJ2-5, with 10 positions matching TRBD2. Losses at the gene ends were 3 bases for V and 0 bases for J; bases not matched to a gene: 7. The germline V gene has CDR1 DFQATT and CDR2 SNEGSKA (reference sequence). The CDR3 is 16 amino acids. The CDR3 is CSARGASGGNQETQYF. CDR3 nucleotides: TGCAGTGCTAGGGGGGCTAGCGGGGGAAACCAAGAGACCCAGTACTTC.

This clonotype was seen a handful of times. This chain joins TRBV6-5 and TRBJ1-2; 8 bases are shared with TRBD1. V was pared by 0 bases and J by 7 bases, with 4 bases of the junction left unmatched. CDR3 size: 14 residues. The germline V gene has CDR1 MNHEY and CDR2 SVGAGI. The DNA for the CDR3 is TGTGCCAGCAGTTACTCCCAGGGGGCAAGTGGCTACACCTTC. As protein: CASSYSQGASGYTF.

The V gene is TRBV9, the J gene TRBJ2-5; TRBD1 or TRBD2 may be the D gene (5 bases each). V was cut by 3 bases and J by 11 bases, with 14 bases left in between. Germline assignment: CDR1 SGDLS and CDR2 YYNGEE. The CDR3 loop spans 12 amino acids. This chain's CDR3 is CASSGDLAQQYF. CDR3 sequence (DNA): TGTGCCAGCAGCGGGGACCTGGCCCAGCAGTACTTC.

The chain recombines TRBV11-2 with TRBJ1-1; perhaps TRBD1 as D (5 bases). The germline gives CDR1 SGHAT, CDR2 FQNNGV. This CDR3 region has 15 residues. V lost 6 bases and J lost 0, with 14 bases in between. CDR3 sequence reads: CASRPGWGVNTEAFF. In DNA, the CDR3 is TGTGCCAGCAGACCAGGGTGGGGGGTGAACACTGAAGCTTTCTTT.

This clonotype was detected once. The V and J genes are TRBV10-3 and TRBJ2-2; TRBD2 matches 12 bases. V dropped 6 bases and J dropped 2; count of bases not matched to a gene: 10. The CDR3 runs to 18 residues. Germline CDR1 reads ENHRY; CDR2 reads SYGVKD. The CDR3 region is CAIRGPRLAGDNTGELFF. CDR3 bases: TGTGCCATCAGGGGGCCCAGACTAGCGGGGGATAACACCGGGGAGCTGTTTTTT.

This clonotype was observed a handful of times. The chain combines TRBV12-3 or TRBV12-4 with TRBJ2-1, with TRBD1 matching over 7 bases. This CDR3 is 12 amino acids long. V was clipped by 6 bases and J by 9 bases; unmatched bases: 5. Here the CDR3 reads CASRLQGSEQFF. The CDR3 DNA is TGTGCCAGCAGACTACAGGGGAGTGAGCAGTTCTTC.

The V gene is TRBV4-1, the J gene TRBJ2-1; the D is unclear. Trimming removed 0 bases from V and 4 bases from J, with 10 bases in between. Germline values: CDR1 MGHRA, CDR2 YSYEKL. CDR3 size: 15 residues. The CDR3 bases are TGCGCCAGCAGCCAAGATCATGAAAGTTACAATGAGCAGTTCTTC. Its translation is CASSQDHESYNEQFF.

This clonotype was detected a few times. The rearrangement links TRBV29-1 to TRBJ1-2; D not certain. The CDR3 extends over 15 amino acids. The V gene lost 0 bases and the J gene lost 0 bases, with 11 bases spanning the gap. The V gene's germline CDR1 is SQVTM and CDR2 ANQGSEA. CDR3 loop: CSVEDSGLANYGYTF. The CDR3 DNA reads as TGCAGCGTTGAAGATTCAGGCCTAGCTAACTATGGCTACACCTTC. The full variable domain, with the rest looked up from reference TRBV29-1 and TRBJ1-2, is SAVISQKPSRDICQRGTSLTIQCQVDSQVTMMFWYRQQPGQSLTLIATANQGSEATYESGFVIDKFPISRPNLTFSTLTVSNMSPEDSSIYLCSVEDSGLANYGYTFGSGTRLTVV.

The chain combines TRBV29-1 with TRBJ2-1; tentatively, D is TRBD1 (6 bases). Per the germline V gene, CDR1 is SQVTM and CDR2 is ANQGSEA. This CDR3 region has 12 residues. With 2 bases removed from V and 8 bases from J, the gap between germline ends came to 10 bases. CDR3 in DNA: TGCAGCGTTGAACAGGGGTGGGATGAGCAGTTCTTC. It is translated as CSVEQGWDEQFF.

The rearrangement uses TRBV9 and TRBJ2-2; the D is unclear. Between the trimmed V and J ends, which lost 4 bases and 4 bases, there was a span of 14 bases. Germline-derived CDR1 and CDR2 are SGDLS and YYNGEE. The CDR3 covers 15 residues. CDR3 nucleotides: TGTGCCAGCAGCTATAACGATCAAAGCACCGGGGAGCTGTTTTTT. Protein: CASSYNDQSTGELFF.

The chain joins TRBV2 to TRBJ1-2, with 9 bases that match TRBD1. The germline V gene encodes CDR1 SNHLY and CDR2 FYNNEI. The V and J ends lost 1 base and 8 bases, in that order; junction bases with no gene match: 5. The CDR3 spans 14 residues. The CDR3 bases are TGTGCCAGCAGTGAAGAACAGGGGGCAGGCGGCTACACCTTC. This translates into CASSEEQGAGGYTF.

The chain carries TRBV5-1 and TRBJ2-5; 7 bases fit TRBD1. With the DNA end fitting TRBJ2-4 better, the J assignment may be wrong. CDR3 size: 14 residues. CDR1 is SGHRS and CDR2 is YFSETQ in the germline V gene. The CDR3 DNA reads TGCGCCAGCAGCTTGAGACAGGGCTGGAACATTCAGTACTTC. Translation gives CASSLRQGWNIQYF.

In its sample, this clonotype was seen many times. The genes are TRBV7-9 and TRBJ2-1; 8 bases map to TRBD1. This CDR3 is built from 16 residues. The trim removed 5 bases at V and 9 bases at J, leaving 15 bases unmatched. The germline gives CDR1 SEHNR, CDR2 FQNEAQ (reference sequence). The CDR3 spells CASSIGETGEFSEQFF. The CDR3 region has the DNA TGTGCCAGCAGCATTGGCGAGACAGGGGAATTTAGTGAGCAGTTCTTC.